Presented here are 5 T cell receptor beta chains from one specimen sequenced in a study of CD8 T cells in Susac syndrome. Reverse transcription of 0.5 to 1 ug RNA was carried out with random hexamers. TCRdb analysed the immunoSEQ multiplex PCR reads with MiXCR anew, one entry per CDR3 protein. The sample lists roughly 200,000 distinct CDR3 sequences, roughly 94% seen once, with 0.099% in the top ten. The sample comprised CD4+ T cells from PBMCs. The receptors were sampled from a human donor with Susac syndrome.

This chain connects TRBV25-1 to TRBJ2-2, with D perhaps being TRBD1 or TRBD2 (5 bases each). Trimming removed 4 bases from V and 4 bases from J, with 16 bases in between. This CDR3 spans 16 amino acids. The germline V gene encodes CDR1 MGHDK and CDR2 SYGVNS. The CDR3 protein is CASSASRGFSTGELFF. CDR3 DNA: TGTGCCAGCAGTGCCTCCCGGGGCTTTAGCACCGGGGAGCTGTTTTTT.

V gene TRBV19 combines with J gene TRBJ2-3, with D uncertain. CDR3 length equals 13 residues. Germline lookup yields CDR1 LNHDA and CDR2 SQIVND (reference sequence). V lost 4 bases and J 2 bases, leaving 7 bases between the germline ends. The CDR3 DNA reads TGTGCCAGTAGTACCCGGATCACAGATACGCAGTATTTT. This encodes CASSTRITDTQYF.

The gene calls are TRBV5-1 and TRBJ1-2; D call uncertain. Germline lookup yields CDR1 SGHRS and CDR2 YFSETQ. Trimming took off 0 bases at V and 2 bases at J, with 11 bases between the two ends. The CDR3 totals 15 residues. CDR3 bases: TGCGCCAGCAGCTTGGGTCCGGAACTCAACTATGGCTACACCTTC. Protein product: CASSLGPELNYGYTF.

The chain uses TRBV15 and TRBJ2-5, with 8 bases that match TRBD1. Germline V gene lookup returns CDR1 LNHNV and CDR2 YYDKDF (reference sequence). J was trimmed by 2 bases and V by 4 bases; bases with no gene match: 6. This CDR3 region has 15 residues. The DNA of the CDR3 is TGTGCCACCAGCAAAGTGGACAGGGAACAAGAGACCCAGTACTTC. This sequence encodes CATSKVDREQETQYF. Full variable domain (remainder filled in from reference TRBV15 and TRBJ2-5): DAMVIQNPRYQVTQFGKPVTLSCSQTLNHNVMYWYQQKSSQAPKLLFHYYDKDFNNEADTPDNFQSRRPNTSFCFLDIRSPGLGDTAMYLCATSKVDREQETQYFGPGTRLLVL.

CDR3 DNA: TGTGCCAGCAGCCAAGATCCTGCAGAAAACATTCAGTACTTC. Translation gives CASSQDPAENIQYF. The rearrangement uses TRBV14 and TRBJ2-4; D gene unclear. With 0 bases removed from V and 5 bases from J, the gap between germline ends came to 8 bases. Per germline, CDR1 SGHDN and CDR2 FVKESK. The CDR3 has 14 amino acids.